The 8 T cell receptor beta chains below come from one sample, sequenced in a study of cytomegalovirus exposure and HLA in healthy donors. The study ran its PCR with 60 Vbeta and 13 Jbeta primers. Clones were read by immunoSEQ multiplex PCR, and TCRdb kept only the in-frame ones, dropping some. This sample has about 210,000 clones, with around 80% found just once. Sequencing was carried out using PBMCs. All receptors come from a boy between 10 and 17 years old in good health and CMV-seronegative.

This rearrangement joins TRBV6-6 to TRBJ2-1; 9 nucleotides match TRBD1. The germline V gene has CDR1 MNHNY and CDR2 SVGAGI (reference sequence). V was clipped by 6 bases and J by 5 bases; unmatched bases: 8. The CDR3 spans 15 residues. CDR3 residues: CASRAGQGGHNEQFF. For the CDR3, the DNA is TGTGCCAGCAGGGCGGGACAGGGTGGCCACAATGAGCAGTTCTTC.

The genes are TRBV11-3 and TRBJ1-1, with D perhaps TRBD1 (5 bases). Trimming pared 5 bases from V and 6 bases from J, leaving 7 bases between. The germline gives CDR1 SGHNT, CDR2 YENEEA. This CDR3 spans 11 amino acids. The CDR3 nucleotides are TGTGCCAGCAGCCGCAGGGCTGAAGCTTTCTTT. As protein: CASSRRAEAFF.

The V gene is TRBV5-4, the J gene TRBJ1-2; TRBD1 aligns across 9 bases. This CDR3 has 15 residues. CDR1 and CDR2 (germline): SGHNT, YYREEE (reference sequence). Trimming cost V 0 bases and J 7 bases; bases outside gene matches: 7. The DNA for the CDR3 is TGTGCCAGCAGCTTGGTAGGGACAGGGATCTCTGGCTACACCTTC. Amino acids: CASSLVGTGISGYTF.

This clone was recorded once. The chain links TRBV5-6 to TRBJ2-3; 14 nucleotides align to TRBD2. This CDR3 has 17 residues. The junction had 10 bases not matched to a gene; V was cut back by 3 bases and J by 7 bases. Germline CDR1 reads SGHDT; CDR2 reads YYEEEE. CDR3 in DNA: TGTGCCAGCAGCTCAGCTGGGACTAGCGGGAGAATGCATACGCAGTATTTT. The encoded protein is CASSSAGTSGRMHTQYF.

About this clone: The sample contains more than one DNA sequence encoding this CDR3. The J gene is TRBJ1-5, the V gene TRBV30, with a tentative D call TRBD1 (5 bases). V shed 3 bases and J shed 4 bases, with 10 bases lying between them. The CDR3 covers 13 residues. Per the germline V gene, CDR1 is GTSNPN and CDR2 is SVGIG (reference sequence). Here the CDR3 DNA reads TGTGCCTGGAGCGGGGGACCGAATCAGCCCCAGCATTTT. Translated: CAWSGGPNQPQHF. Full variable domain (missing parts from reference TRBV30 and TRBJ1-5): SQTIHQWPATLVQPVGSPLSLECTVEGTSNPNLYWYRQAAGRGLQLLFYSVGIGQISSEVPQNLSASRPQDRQFILSSKKLLLSDSGFYLCAWSGGPNQPQHFGDGTRLSIL.

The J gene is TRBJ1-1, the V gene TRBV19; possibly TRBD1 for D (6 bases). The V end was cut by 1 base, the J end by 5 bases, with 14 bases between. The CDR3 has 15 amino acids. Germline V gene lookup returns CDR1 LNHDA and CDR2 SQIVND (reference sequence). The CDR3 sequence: CASSIGRGARTEAFF. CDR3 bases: TGTGCCAGTAGTATAGGGCGGGGGGCAAGAACTGAAGCTTTCTTT. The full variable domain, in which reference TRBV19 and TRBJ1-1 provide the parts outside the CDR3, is DGGITQSPKYLFRKEGQNVTLSCEQNLNHDAMYWYRQDPGQGLRLIYYSQIVNDFQKGDIAEGYSVSREKKESFPLTVTSAQKNPTAFYLCASSIGRGARTEAFFGQGTRLTVV.

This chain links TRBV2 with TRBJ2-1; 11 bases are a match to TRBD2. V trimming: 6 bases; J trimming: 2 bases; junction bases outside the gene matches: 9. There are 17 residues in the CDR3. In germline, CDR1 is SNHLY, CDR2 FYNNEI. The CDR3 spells CASRGGLAGGTYNEQFF. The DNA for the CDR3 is TGTGCCAGCAGGGGGGGCCTAGCGGGAGGAACCTACAATGAGCAGTTCTTC.

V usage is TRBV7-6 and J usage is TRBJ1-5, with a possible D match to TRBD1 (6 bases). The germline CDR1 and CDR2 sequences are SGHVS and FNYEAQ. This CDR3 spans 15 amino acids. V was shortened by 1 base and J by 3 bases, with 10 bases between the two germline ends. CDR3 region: CASSLGQGNNQPQHF. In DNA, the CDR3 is TGTGCCAGCAGCTTAGGGCAGGGGAACAATCAGCCCCAGCATTTT.